These T cell receptor beta chains were read from a single sample in a study of identical twins. TCRdb called the 5' RACE reads again in MiXCR, with one record for every CDR3 protein. The table shows about 500,000 distinct CDR3 sequences, with over 11% occurring only once. These records were also assigned to another study, of yellow fever vaccine responses in identical twins.

The sequenced sample was CD4+ T cells sorted from blood. The receptors were sampled from a young woman in good health. The conserved cysteine and the conserved F or W are not part of the CDR3 here. A D gene is named only where the DNA matches it firmly. Where a row states a size, it is once, few, many or the class of an expanded clone; other rows omit it.

j_call | clone_size | d_call | v_call | cdr3_aa
TRBJ2-1 | many | TRBD2 | TRBV5-1 | ASSRLAGDEQF
TRBJ2-5 | few | . | TRBV6-2/TRBV6-3 | ASSYPESTMATQY
TRBJ2-5 | few | TRBD2 | TRBV20-1 | SATPGLAGEEETQY
TRBJ2-1 | . | TRBD1 | TRBV2 | ASRMTGHNEQF
TRBJ2-7 | . | . | TRBV5-6 | ASTVSGRVYEQY
TRBJ1-4 | few | TRBD1 | TRBV6-1 | ASSETQGAGEKLF
TRBJ1-2 | few | . | TRBV7-9 | ASGTQSARDGYT
TRBJ2-1 | . | . | TRBV18 | ASSPFPENEQF
TRBJ1-1 | few | . | TRBV18 | ASSPSGRENTEAF
TRBJ2-7 | . | . | TRBV29-1 | SASPAGVSEQY
TRBJ2-1 | . | TRBD2 | TRBV20-1 | SAVSGLAASYNEQF
TRBJ2-1 | many | . | TRBV12-3/TRBV12-4 | ASSLAGGLTEQF